One and the same sample provided the 20 T cell receptor beta chains below, sequenced in a study of shared clonotypes between healthy human individuals. Sequencing was performed with immunoSEQ multiplex PCR; in TCRdb, only in-frame clones are kept and a portion is missing. Altogether around 1.5 million clones are present, around 98% being singletons, with the ten largest covering approximately 0.45%. Sequenced input: naive CD4+ T cells sorted from blood. Subset described: CD45RA+ positively selected. The receptors stem from a man aged 25 to 45 in good health.

V and J are TRBV5-1 and TRBJ2-3, with 9 positions matching TRBD2. In germline, CDR1 is SGHRS, CDR2 YFSETQ. This CDR3 comprises 15 residues. Germline trimming cut 5 bases from V and 4 bases from J; bases unmatched to any gene: 8. The DNA of the CDR3 is TGCGCCAGCAGTTTCACGGGACTAGCCGCAGATACGCAGTATTTT. Amino acid sequence: CASSFTGLAADTQYF.

V gene TRBV28 combines with J gene TRBJ2-1; D possibly uses TRBD1 or TRBD2 (6 bases each). This CDR3 has 16 amino acids. From germline, CDR1 is MDHEN and CDR2 SYDVKM. Trimming shortened V by 4 bases and J by 4 bases, and 17 bases separated the two germline ends. The CDR3 DNA follows: TGTGCCAGCAGTTCTTTAGCTGGAGGGGGATACAATGAGCAGTTCTTC. This codes for CASSSLAGGGYNEQFF.

This clone was detected only once. The rearrangement joins TRBV2 to TRBJ2-7, with 7 bases aligning to TRBD1. The V and J ends lost 8 bases and 4 bases, in that order; junction bases with no gene match: 8. CDR1 is SNHLY, CDR2 FYNNEI, per germline. The CDR3 has 13 amino acids. CDR3: CASAGTEIYEQYF. The CDR3 coding sequence is TGTGCCAGCGCCGGGACAGAGATATACGAGCAGTACTTC.

This chain connects TRBV5-1 to TRBJ1-1; 8 positions match TRBD1. Germline V CDR1 and CDR2: SGHRS, YFSETQ. V dropped 0 bases and J dropped 1; count of bases not matched to a gene: 8. This CDR3 has 17 residues. CDR3 sequence reads: CASSLEFQGAGNTEAFF. CDR3 coding DNA: TGCGCCAGCAGCTTGGAGTTCCAGGGGGCAGGGAACACTGAAGCTTTCTTT. Full variable domain (outside the CDR3, taken from reference TRBV5-1 and TRBJ1-1): KAGVTQTPRYLIKTRGQQVTLSCSPISGHRSVSWYQQTPGQGLQFLFEYFSETQRNKGNFPGRFSGRQFSNSRSEMNVSTLELGDSALYLCASSLEFQGAGNTEAFFGQGTRLTVV.

V usage is TRBV5-6 and J usage is TRBJ2-3, with 9 bases that match TRBD1. CDR3 length: 15 residues. V lost 3 bases to trimming and J lost 4 bases; unmatched junction nucleotides: 6. Germline values: CDR1 SGHDT, CDR2 YYEEEE. CDR3 region: CASSWYRGRSDTQYF. DNA for the CDR3: TGTGCCAGCAGCTGGTACAGGGGGCGTTCAGATACGCAGTATTTT.

This sequence joins TRBV5-6 and TRBJ2-1; 14 bases are shared with TRBD2. The germline CDR1 and CDR2 sequences are SGHDT and YYEEEE. V trimming: 4 bases; J trimming: 9 bases; junction bases outside the gene matches: 12. The CDR3 totals 17 residues. The CDR3 DNA sequence: TGTGCCAGCAGCAAAGATACCGGGACTAGCGGGAGTTTTGAGCAGTTCTTC. This translates into CASSKDTGTSGSFEQFF.

The chain has TRBV11-2 and TRBJ2-7; D remains ambiguous. This CDR3 is 15 amino acids long. Trimming shortened V by 2 bases and J by 2 bases, and 13 bases separated the two germline ends. Germline V gene lookup returns CDR1 SGHAT and CDR2 FQNNGV. The CDR3 nucleotides read TGTGCCAGCAGCTTATCTAGGACCAGCACCTACGAGCAGTACTTC. Its translation: CASSLSRTSTYEQYF.

The chain is built from TRBV18 and TRBJ2-1, with 7 bases matching TRBD1. V gave up 6 bases and J gave up 2 bases; unmatched junction bases: 7. Germline V gene data show CDR1 as KGHSH and CDR2 as LQKENI. The CDR3 has 15 amino acids. DNA for the CDR3: TGTGCCAGCTCCCCGGACAGGCGAACCTACAATGAGCAGTTCTTC. Its translation is CASSPDRRTYNEQFF.

V is TRBV7-6 and J is TRBJ1-1; possible D gene TRBD1, 5 bases. The germline CDR1 and CDR2 sequences are SGHVS and FNYEAQ. Trimming shortened V by 1 base and J by 3 bases, and 18 bases separated the two germline ends. The CDR3 runs to 17 residues. The CDR3 reads CASSLGHLNTRDTEAFF. The CDR3 region has the DNA TGTGCCAGCAGCTTAGGTCACTTAAATACCAGGGACACTGAAGCTTTCTTT.

The chain combines TRBV10-3 with TRBJ1-5; unclear D gene. CDR1 is ENHRY, CDR2 SYGVKD, per germline. Deletions cut 3 bases from V and 1 base from J, with 13 bases between. CDR3 length: 16 amino acids. The CDR3 region is CAISDSVEPSNQPQHF. The CDR3 nucleotides read TGTGCCATCAGTGATTCCGTGGAGCCGAGCAATCAGCCCCAGCATTTT.

This rearrangement joins TRBV6-1 to TRBJ1-2; tentatively, D is TRBD1 (5 bases). The CDR3 totals 14 residues. Germline CDR1 is MNHNS and CDR2 is SASEGT. V gave up 4 bases and J gave up 4 bases, with 13 bases separating them. The CDR3: CASSGGTAPYGYTF. Here the CDR3 DNA reads TGTGCCAGCAGTGGGGGGACGGCGCCCTATGGCTACACCTTC.

The chain carries TRBV27 and TRBJ1-5; D is possibly TRBD1 (6 bases). The V end lost 9 bases, the J end lost 9 bases, and 21 bases lay between the germline ends. The CDR3 loop spans 14 amino acids. Germline V CDR1 and CDR2: MNHEY, SMNVEV (reference sequence). Here the CDR3 reads CARDRTQGDPPQHF. CDR3 coding DNA: TGTGCCAGGGATAGGACACAGGGTGATCCGCCCCAGCATTTT.

This chain links TRBV5-1 with TRBJ2-2; a possible D gene is TRBD2 (5 bases). CDR1 SGHRS and CDR2 YFSETQ come from the germline V gene. The CDR3 consists of 15 residues. V was pared by 9 bases and J by 2 bases, with 17 bases between. In nucleotides, the CDR3 is TGCGCCACTGCGGCGTCCGGGATTAACACCGGGGAGCTGTTTTTT. Its protein product is CATAASGINTGELFF.

This rearrangement joins TRBV11-3 to TRBJ2-1; D may correspond to TRBD1 or TRBD2 (5 bases each). CDR1 SGHNT and CDR2 YENEEA come from the germline V gene. The CDR3 covers 15 residues. V lost 2 bases and J lost 9, with 17 bases in between. CDR3 protein: CASSLSTGGGGEQFF. The CDR3 DNA follows: TGTGCCAGCAGCTTAAGCACAGGCGGTGGGGGTGAGCAGTTCTTC.

The genes are TRBV28 and TRBJ1-2; 12 positions match TRBD1. The CDR3 spans 15 residues. V trimming: 6 bases; J trimming: 7 bases; junction bases outside the gene matches: 9. Germline CDR1 is MDHEN and CDR2 is SYDVKM. CDR3 DNA sequence: TGTGCCAGCAGCCCAACGGGACAGGGGGCGGGTGGCTACACCTTC. It yields the protein CASSPTGQGAGGYTF.

The CDR3 is CASSEDFNQPQHF. DNA for the CDR3: TGCGCCAGCAGCGAGGATTTCAATCAGCCCCAGCATTTT. The chain uses TRBV5-1 and TRBJ1-5; no firm D call. Trimming cost V 4 bases and J 3 bases, with 8 bases left between them. Germline CDR1 SGHRS, CDR2 YFSETQ. CDR3 length equals 13 residues. Combining the CDR3 with reference TRBV5-1 and TRBJ1-5 gives the whole variable domain KAGVTQTPRYLIKTRGQQVTLSCSPISGHRSVSWYQQTPGQGLQFLFEYFSETQRNKGNFPGRFSGRQFSNSRSEMNVSTLELGDSALYLCASSEDFNQPQHFGDGTRLSIL.

This clone appeared a single time. The chain couples TRBV18 to TRBJ1-1, with D possibly being TRBD1 (5 bases). Trimming stripped 4 bases from V and 0 bases from J, with 15 bases between. The germline CDR1 and CDR2 sequences are KGHSH and LQKENI. The length of the CDR3 is 16 residues. Written as DNA, the CDR3 is TGTGCCAGCTCACGCCCTGGGGGGGGATTGAACACTGAAGCTTTCTTT. This sequence encodes CASSRPGGGLNTEAFF.

The chain carries TRBV6-5 and TRBJ2-7; possibly TRBD2 for D (5 bases). Germline lookup yields CDR1 MNHEY and CDR2 SVGAGI. This CDR3 comprises 15 residues. Trimming took off 0 bases at V and 0 bases at J, with 9 bases between the two ends. In nucleotides, the CDR3 is TGTGCCAGCAGTTACTCAGCGACTACCTCCTACGAGCAGTACTTC. Its protein product is CASSYSATTSYEQYF.

The rearrangement joins TRBV5-1 to TRBJ2-7; 10 positions agree with TRBD1. Per germline, CDR1 SGHRS and CDR2 YFSETQ. CDR3 length: 15 residues. V shed 4 bases, J shed 5 bases, and the junction held 9 bases outside the gene matches. The CDR3 region has the DNA TGCGCCAGCAGCATCGCCGGGACAGGGGTAGACGAGCAGTACTTC. This codes for CASSIAGTGVDEQYF.

The rearrangement links TRBV7-8 to TRBJ2-1; 9 bases line up with TRBD2. The germline V gene encodes CDR1 SGHVS and CDR2 FQNEAQ. The CDR3 has 16 amino acids. Trimming removed 5 bases from V and 0 bases from J; junction bases left unmatched: 5. The DNA for the CDR3 is TGTGCCAGCAGCAAAAATAGCGGGAGCTCCTACAATGAGCAGTTCTTC. This codes for CASSKNSGSSYNEQFF.